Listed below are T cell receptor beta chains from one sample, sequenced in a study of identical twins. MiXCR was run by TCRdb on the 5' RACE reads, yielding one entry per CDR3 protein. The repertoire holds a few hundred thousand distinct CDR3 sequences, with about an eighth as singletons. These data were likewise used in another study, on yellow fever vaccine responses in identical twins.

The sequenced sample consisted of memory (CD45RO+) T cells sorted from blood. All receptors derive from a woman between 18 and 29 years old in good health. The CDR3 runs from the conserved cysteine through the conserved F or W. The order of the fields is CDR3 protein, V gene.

CSAKSGQETQYF,TRBV20-1
CASSLGPTGPLRYF,TRBV11-2
CAISESTEAYGYTF,TRBV10-3
CSPGTSGTRAQFF,TRBV20-1
CASSLGTREVETQYF,TRBV6-2/TRBV6-3
CASSQAGGNSPLHF,TRBV3-1
CASSLISAAGENGYTF,TRBV28
CASSLGLALGETQYF,TRBV3-1
CASSLGVSGGAKSNEQFF,TRBV11-2
CASINGAGGSYNEQFF,TRBV3-1
CASSRNRGLEQYF,TRBV4-3
CSARERQNTGELFF,TRBV20-1
CASSPLGGNTGELFF,TRBV9
CASRPGSDTQYF,TRBV5-1
CASSVDPDRANEQFF,TRBV9
CASSLIAVSYNEQFF,TRBV11-3
CATSRTSWETQYF,TRBV24-1
CASRQGTDSPLHF,TRBV5-1
CASILRVEAGGFGDTQYF,TRBV7-8
CATGTERTDTQYF,TRBV28
CASSSAAYEQYF,TRBV27
CASSFGQDYGYTF,TRBV12-3/TRBV12-4
CASSHTFIQGASGTGELFF,TRBV11-2
CASSYSRTNAGDTQYF,TRBV6-5
CSAGAGGLETQYF,TRBV20-1
CASSYKGDLYYEQYF,TRBV6-5
CSASGSPNPYEQYF,TRBV20-1
CSAADRTSEQYF,TRBV20-1
CASSLATKELSPLHF,TRBV7-9
CASSLMDYHNEQFF,TRBV5-1
CASSSRGQFTDTQYF,TRBV7-3
CASSRDGSKDTQYF,TRBV4-3
CASSTGQGGGRTEAFF,TRBV27
CASSYRAGASYEQYF,TRBV6-5
CASSEIQIQETQYF,TRBV6-1
CASSKGLASGNEQFF,TRBV7-9
CASRRGPNTEAFF,TRBV6-1
CASSRQTDTQYF,TRBV3-1
CSASPQGFAGGYTF,TRBV20-1
CASSASRTGFGEQYF,TRBV9
CASSSGGFREQYF,TRBV6-1
CASTVAALQPQHF,TRBV19
CAIRPTSGSYEQYF,TRBV10-3
CASTLDTGNQPQHF,TRBV12-3/TRBV12-4
CASSWGRLSSYNEQFF,TRBV5-5
CAWSREGEQYF,TRBV30
CSARDTAGRGIDF,TRBV20-1
CASSFFGRRTGELFF,TRBV12-3/TRBV12-4
CSAVDREAFF,TRBV20-1
CASSSAGRSSTDTQYF,TRBV7-2
CASSQGTGEVNEQFF,TRBV4-2
CSAASFPRAGGKADTQYF,TRBV20-1
CASSEEGSALYNEQFF,TRBV6-4
CSARASGIRSYEQYF,TRBV20-1
CASSQRQGNTGELFF,TRBV7-9
CASSVGTENIQYF,TRBV9